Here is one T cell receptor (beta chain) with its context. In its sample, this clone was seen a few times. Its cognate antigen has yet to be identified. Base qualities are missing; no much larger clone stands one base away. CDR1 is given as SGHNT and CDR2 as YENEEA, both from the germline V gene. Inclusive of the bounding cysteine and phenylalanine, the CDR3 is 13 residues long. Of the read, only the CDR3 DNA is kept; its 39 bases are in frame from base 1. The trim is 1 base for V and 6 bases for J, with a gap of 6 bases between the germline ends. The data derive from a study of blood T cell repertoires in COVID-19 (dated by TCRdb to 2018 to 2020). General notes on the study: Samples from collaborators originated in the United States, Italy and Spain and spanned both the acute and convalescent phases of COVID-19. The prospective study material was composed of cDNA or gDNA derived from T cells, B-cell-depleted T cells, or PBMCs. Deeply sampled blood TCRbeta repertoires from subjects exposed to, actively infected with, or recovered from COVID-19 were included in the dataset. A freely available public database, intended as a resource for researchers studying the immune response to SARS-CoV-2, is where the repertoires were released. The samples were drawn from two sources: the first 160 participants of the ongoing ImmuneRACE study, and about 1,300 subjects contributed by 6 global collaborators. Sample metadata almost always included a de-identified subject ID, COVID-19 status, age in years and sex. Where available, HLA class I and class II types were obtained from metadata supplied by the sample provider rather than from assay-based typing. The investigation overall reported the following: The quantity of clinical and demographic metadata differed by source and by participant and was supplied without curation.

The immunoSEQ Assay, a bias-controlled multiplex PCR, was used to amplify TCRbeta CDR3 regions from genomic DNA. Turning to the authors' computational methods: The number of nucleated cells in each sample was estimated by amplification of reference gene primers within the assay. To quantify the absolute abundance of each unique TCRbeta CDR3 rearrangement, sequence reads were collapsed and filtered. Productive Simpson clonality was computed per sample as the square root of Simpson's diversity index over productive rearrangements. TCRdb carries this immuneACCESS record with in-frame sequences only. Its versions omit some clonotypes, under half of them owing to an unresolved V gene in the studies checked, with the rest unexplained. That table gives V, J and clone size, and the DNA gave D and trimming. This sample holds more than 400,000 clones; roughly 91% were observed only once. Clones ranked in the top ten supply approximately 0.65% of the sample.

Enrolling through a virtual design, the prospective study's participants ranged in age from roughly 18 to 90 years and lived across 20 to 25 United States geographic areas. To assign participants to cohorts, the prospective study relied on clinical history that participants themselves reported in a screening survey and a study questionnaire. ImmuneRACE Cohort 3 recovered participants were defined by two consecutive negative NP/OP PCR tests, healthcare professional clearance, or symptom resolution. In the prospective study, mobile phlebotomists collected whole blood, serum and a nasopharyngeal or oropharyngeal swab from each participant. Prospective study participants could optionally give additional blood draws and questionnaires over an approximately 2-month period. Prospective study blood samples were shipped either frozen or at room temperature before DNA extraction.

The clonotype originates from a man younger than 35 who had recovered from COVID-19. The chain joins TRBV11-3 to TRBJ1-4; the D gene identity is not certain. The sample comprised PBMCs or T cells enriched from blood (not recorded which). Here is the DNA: TGTGCCAGCAGCTTAGCCGTAGATGAAAAACTGTTTTTT. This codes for CASSLAVDEKLFF.